This TCR beta chain was sequenced in a study of human T cells and chemical hapten exposure. On the study more broadly: Reading of the patch tests, which applied 0.01% DPC to the upper back, occurred at 6 days. Alopecia areata, totalis or universalis was found in mostly female patients.

The CDR3 contains 15 residues. Germline values: CDR1 SGDLS, CDR2 YYNGEE. Trimming left V 4 bases short and J 0 bases short, with 11 bases between. Unique molecular identifiers were linked by the library to individual cDNA molecules. TCRdb redid the calling of the RACE reads with MiXCR, one entry per CDR3 protein. The sample contains more than 35,000 distinct CDR3 sequences, more than 9.5% of which appear only once. Findings and caveats of the study: Expanded TCRs were compared with controls, and the expanded TCRs formed significantly more large CDR3 similarity clusters.

This clonotype was seen a few times. No antigen is known for it. Documented time point: patch test 3, about 24 weeks after DPC sensitization. This sample's treatment: therapeutic diphenylcyclopropenone sensitization with weekly scalp DPC. Total RNA was isolated from whole blood that had not been fractionated. This sequence originates from a woman aged 40 to 50 with alopecia areata. Some clones in this sample may be carry-over from other donors' samples. The rearrangement joins TRBV9 to TRBJ2-1; D ambiguous. Here the sequenced sample was whole blood, taken in connection with sensitization to the hapten diphenylcyclopropenone (DPC). In nucleotides, the CDR3 is TGTGCCAGCAGCCAGACTGGTAACTCCTACAATGAGCAGTTCTTC. It encodes CASSQTGNSYNEQFF.